This T cell receptor beta chain was captured in a study of OX40 agonist ivuxolimab in advanced cancers. The protocol was immunoSEQ multiplex PCR, while the TCRdb copy is restricted to in-frame clones and leaves out a portion. The table includes 40,000 to 55,000 clones, 91% detected once. Study-wide results and caveats: Among some nonresponders, normalized T-cell clonal expansion was also low.

A note on this clone: Its antigen remains unknown.

The CDR3 length is 15 residues. Per germline, CDR1 SGHVS and CDR2 FQNEAQ. Trimming at V came to 3 bases and at J to 3 bases, leaving 8 bases not matched to a gene. The TCR originated in an adult with an advanced solid tumor such as melanoma, head and neck, liver or kidney cancer. This chain connects TRBV7-8 to TRBJ2-7; 7 bases align to TRBD2. Sequencing was performed on CD4+ or CD8+ T cells sorted from blood, taken in a trial of the OX40 agonist ivuxolimab. DNA for the CDR3: TGTGCCAGCAGCTTGGAAGGGAGGGTCGACTACGAGCAGTACTTC. Its protein is CASSLEGRVDYEQYF.